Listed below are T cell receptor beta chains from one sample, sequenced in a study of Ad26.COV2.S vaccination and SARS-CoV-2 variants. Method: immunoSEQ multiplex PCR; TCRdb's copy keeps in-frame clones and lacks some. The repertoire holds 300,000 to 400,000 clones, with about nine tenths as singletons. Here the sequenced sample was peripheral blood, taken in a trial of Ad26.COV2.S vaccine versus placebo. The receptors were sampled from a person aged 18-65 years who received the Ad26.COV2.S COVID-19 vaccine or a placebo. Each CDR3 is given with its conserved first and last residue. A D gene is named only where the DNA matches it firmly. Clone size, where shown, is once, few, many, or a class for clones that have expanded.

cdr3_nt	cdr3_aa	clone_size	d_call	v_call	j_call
TGTGCCAGCAGCTTAGGACGAATCGGACAGCCCCAGCATTTT	CASSLGRIGQPQHF	-	-	TRBV11-3	TRBJ1-5
TGTGCCAGCAGCTCTGGACCCAATGAAAAACTGTTTTTT	CASSSGPNEKLFF	-	-	TRBV7-2	TRBJ1-4
TGTGCCAGCAAACTGTCGGGGGGGGAAGCTTTCTTT	CASKLSGGEAFF	-	-	TRBV6-6	TRBJ1-1
TGTGCCAGCAGCTTGGGGGCAGGCCTAAGGACCGGGGAGCTGTTTTTT	CASSLGAGLRTGELFF	-	-	TRBV11-3	TRBJ2-2
TGTGCTAGTGGTCGGGGGGAAAGTGCCTACAATGAGCAGTTCTTC	CASGRGESAYNEQFF	-	TRBD2	TRBV12-5	TRBJ2-1
TGCGCCAGCAGCTTGGCCTTAGGTTCTAATTCACCCCTCCACTTT	CASSLALGSNSPLHF	-	-	TRBV5-1	TRBJ1-6
TGCGCCAGCAGCTGGACAGACTTGAACACTGAAGCTTTCTTT	CASSWTDLNTEAFF	-	-	TRBV5-1	TRBJ1-1
TGCGCCAGCAGCCACATGGACAGGGACGCTGAAGCTTTCTTT	CASSHMDRDAEAFF	-	TRBD1	TRBV4-3	TRBJ1-1
TGTGCCAGCAGTGAAGGCTGGAGAGGCTACACCTTC	CASSEGWRGYTF	-	-	TRBV6-1	TRBJ1-2
TGTGCCACCGAGTTAACCTCTGGAAACACCATATATTTT	CATELTSGNTIYF	-	-	TRBV7-8	TRBJ1-3
TGTGCCAGCAGCTTAGTCCTCAAAGGGGATTCACCCCTCCACTTT	CASSLVLKGDSPLHF	once	-	TRBV7-9	TRBJ1-6
TGTGCCAGCAGCTTAGGGGACAGCCTGTTAAAAAACACTGAAGCTTTCTTT	CASSLGDSLLKNTEAFF	-	TRBD1	TRBV7-9	TRBJ1-1
TGTGCCAGCAGCTTATCAGAAAACAATTGGAGTGAAGCTTTCTTT	CASSLSENNWSEAFF	-	-	TRBV7-9	TRBJ1-1
TGTGCCAGTAGTCTCATTCCACGACAGGGTTTCAACACCGGGGAGCTGTTTTTT	CASSLIPRQGFNTGELFF	-	TRBD1	TRBV19	TRBJ2-2
TGTGCCAGCAGGTCCGAGAATTCCTACAATGAGCAGTTCTTC	CASRSENSYNEQFF	-	-	TRBV2	TRBJ2-1
TGTGCCATCGGGACCCTCAATCAGCCCCAGCATTTT	CAIGTLNQPQHF	-	-	TRBV6-5	TRBJ1-5
TGTGCCAGCAGTTCCCGACAGGGTAGCAATCAGCCCCAGCATTTT	CASSSRQGSNQPQHF	few	TRBD1	TRBV6-5	TRBJ1-5
TGTGCCAGCAGCCCATCACTTGGGGCGGGCCATGGCTACACCTTC	CASSPSLGAGHGYTF	once	-	TRBV3-1/TRBV3-2	TRBJ1-2
TGTGCCAGCAGCTTACAAACCACAGGGAGGGAAGCTTTCTTT	CASSLQTTGREAFF	-	-	TRBV11-2	TRBJ1-1
TGTGCCAGCAGCTTAGAAGCCAGTCTTTCTGGAAACACCATATATTTT	CASSLEASLSGNTIYF	few	-	TRBV7-8	TRBJ1-3
TGCGCCAGCGACGGCGGAATGGGCACTGAAGCTTTCTTT	CASDGGMGTEAFF	-	-	TRBV4-3	TRBJ1-1
TGCGCCAGCAGCCAAGGATGGTTAGCCAGCGAAGCTTTCTTT	CASSQGWLASEAFF	-	-	TRBV4-1	TRBJ1-1
TGTGCCAGCAGCCAAGTACAGCATGAAAAACTGTTTTTT	CASSQVQHEKLFF	-	-	TRBV4-2	TRBJ1-4
TGTGCCAGTAGTACGTATCCTGGGAATTCACCCCTCCACTTT	CASSTYPGNSPLHF	-	-	TRBV19	TRBJ1-6
TGTGCCAGCAGCCCTTCAGGTTACTCTGGAAACACCATATATTTT	CASSPSGYSGNTIYF	-	-	TRBV7-2	TRBJ1-3
TGTGCCAGCTCTGGGGATAACTATGGCTACACCTTC	CASSGDNYGYTF	once	-	TRBV5-4	TRBJ1-2
TGTGCCAGCAGCTTAGATAACGGATTCGGGACCCAGTACTTC	CASSLDNGFGTQYF	-	-	TRBV11-2	TRBJ2-5
TGTGCCAGCAGTTACCATCATGAGCAGTTCTTC	CASSYHHEQFF	-	-	TRBV6-2/TRBV6-3	TRBJ2-1
TGTGCCAGCAGCTTACCCCACGGACCGCTAGAGCAGTACTTC	CASSLPHGPLEQYF	-	-	TRBV7-9	TRBJ2-7
TGCGCCAGCAGCAACGACATCTCATGGACGGAAGAGAACACTGAAGCTTTCTTT	CASSNDISWTEENTEAFF	-	-	TRBV5-1	TRBJ1-1
TGTGCCAGCAGCTTAGCGACAGGGGGTGAAGCTTTCTTT	CASSLATGGEAFF	-	TRBD1	TRBV7-2	TRBJ1-1
TGTGCCACAGGGAGGGTGGATCAGCCCCAGCATTTT	CATGRVDQPQHF	-	-	TRBV19	TRBJ1-5
TGTGCCAGCAGATCGATTCTAGCGGTCGAGCAGTACTTC	CASRSILAVEQYF	-	TRBD2	TRBV7-2	TRBJ2-7
TGTGCCAGTAGTATAGCGGAGGCCCCGGGTTGGTGGCCCCAGCATTTT	CASSIAEAPGWWPQHF	-	-	TRBV19	TRBJ1-5
TGTGCCAGCAGCTTGTGGGGGGGGACGGCTAATGAAAAACTGTTTTTT	CASSLWGGTANEKLFF	-	-	TRBV5-8	TRBJ1-4
TGTGCCAGCAGGCCTTCCGGGACAGGGTGGTTGGGCGCCTATGGCTACACCTTC	CASRPSGTGWLGAYGYTF	-	TRBD1	TRBV28	TRBJ1-2
TGCGCCAGCAGCGGGAGGACAGCCCCGAACACTGAAGCTTTCTTT	CASSGRTAPNTEAFF	-	-	TRBV5-1	TRBJ1-1
TGTGCCAGCAGTCCCCACTATCCGAGGCACCTCGCGAGCACAGATACGCAGTATTTT	CASSPHYPRHLASTDTQYF	-	-	TRBV28	TRBJ2-3
TGCGCCAGCAGCGACCTAGAGACCCAGTACTTC	CASSDLETQYF	-	-	TRBV10-2	TRBJ2-5
TGTGCCAGCAGTTTCCCCCACCCTAGAGGGGGGGAATCAATCGCCGGGGAGCTGTTTTTT	CASSFPHPRGGESIAGELFF	once	-	TRBV28	TRBJ2-2
TGTGCCAGCAGCTTAGATGGTAATTCACCCCTCCACTTT	CASSLDGNSPLHF	few	-	TRBV7-9	TRBJ1-6
TGTGCCAGCAGCTTCGGGGACCTTAGGGAGCAGTTCTTC	CASSFGDLREQFF	-	-	TRBV7-3	TRBJ2-1
TGTGCCAGCAGCGCACCCACGGACAGAGCGAACACTGAAGCTTTCTTT	CASSAPTDRANTEAFF	-	-	TRBV28	TRBJ1-1
TGTGCCAGCAGCTTCCTGAGTGTGGGGCAATCCTATGGCTACACCTTC	CASSFLSVGQSYGYTF	-	-	TRBV5-6	TRBJ1-2
TGTGCCACCCTAAGACAGGACTCCTACGAGCAGTACTTC	CATLRQDSYEQYF	once	-	TRBV6-5	TRBJ2-7
TGTGCCAGCAGCCCCCTCCCCGGGACAGGGGGCGCGAATGGCTACACCTTC	CASSPLPGTGGANGYTF	-	TRBD1	TRBV11-3	TRBJ1-2
TGTGCCAGCAGTGAATCTAGCGCAACTTCCAATGAGCAGTTCTTC	CASSESSATSNEQFF	-	-	TRBV6-4	TRBJ2-1
TGTGCCAGCAGCCTCGGGGAGGGGCGGGATCAGCCCCAGCATTTT	CASSLGEGRDQPQHF	-	-	TRBV6-5	TRBJ1-5
TGTGCCAGCAGATCCGGGACAGGCAATCAGCCCCAGCATTTT	CASRSGTGNQPQHF	-	TRBD1	TRBV6-5	TRBJ1-5
TGCGCCAGCAGCCCGCTAGCGGGGTCGGGGAATGAGCAGTTCTTC	CASSPLAGSGNEQFF	-	TRBD2	TRBV4-1	TRBJ2-1
TGTGCCAGCACTCCCGAGGGAGGGAGCGATGAGCAGTTCTTC	CASTPEGGSDEQFF	once	TRBD2	TRBV27	TRBJ2-1
TGTGCCAGCAGCTTAACAATTGGGGGACTAGCGATAACAGATACGCAGTATTTT	CASSLTIGGLAITDTQYF	-	TRBD2	TRBV7-3	TRBJ2-3